The rows below give T cell receptor beta chains drawn from one sample of a study of metastatic and nonmetastatic thyroid tumors. TCRdb reanalyzed the PCR reads with MiXCR. The profile shows roughly 34,000 clones, approximately 15% of them singletons. What was sequenced was blood. The source of these receptors is a male donor with papillary thyroid cancer or a benign thyroid nodule (not recorded which). Some clones in this sample may be carry-over from other donors' samples. CDR3s include the opening cysteine and the closing phenylalanine or tryptophan. Each record gives: D gene, clone size, V gene, J gene, CDR3 DNA, CDR3 protein. The D gene is left open where the match is weak. Where a row states a size, it is once, few, many or the class of an expanded clone; other rows omit it.

d_gene: .; abundance: many; v_gene: TRBV2; j_gene: TRBJ2-5; CDR3nt: TGTGCCAGCGCGATGACACGTGAGACCCAGTACTTC; CDR3aa: CASAMTRETQYF
d_gene: TRBD2; abundance: many; v_gene: TRBV20-1; j_gene: TRBJ2-3; CDR3nt: TGCAGTGCCACTGCATCTAGCGGGGCTTATGACACGCAGTATTTT; CDR3aa: CSATASSGAYDTQYF
d_gene: .; abundance: .; v_gene: TRBV11-2; j_gene: TRBJ2-3; CDR3nt: TGTGCCAGCAGCCGCCCCGGGAGAGGGGGCCAAAGGACGCAGTATTTT; CDR3aa: CASSRPGRGGQRTQYF
d_gene: .; abundance: many; v_gene: TRBV7-3; j_gene: TRBJ2-4; CDR3nt: TGTGCCAGCAGCTTAAATCCAGGGGCCAAAAACATTCAGTACTTC; CDR3aa: CASSLNPGAKNIQYF
d_gene: .; abundance: many; v_gene: TRBV3-1; j_gene: TRBJ1-4; CDR3nt: TGTGCCAGCAGCCAAACCTCTAGGGGGGAAAAACTGTTTTTT; CDR3aa: CASSQTSRGEKLFF
d_gene: .; abundance: .; v_gene: TRBV6-5; j_gene: TRBJ1-3; CDR3nt: TGTGCCAGCAGTTACTCGACTAACGGGGCTGGAAACACCATATATTTT; CDR3aa: CASSYSTNGAGNTIYF
d_gene: TRBD2; abundance: .; v_gene: TRBV9; j_gene: TRBJ2-7; CDR3nt: TGTGCCAGCAGCCCCGGGGGGGCAGGGCTGGCGTACGAGCAGTACTTC; CDR3aa: CASSPGGAGLAYEQYF
d_gene: .; abundance: many; v_gene: TRBV30; j_gene: TRBJ1-4; CDR3nt: TGTGCCTGGAATGGGGACGCAAATGAAAAACTGTTTTTT; CDR3aa: CAWNGDANEKLFF
d_gene: .; abundance: many; v_gene: TRBV12-3/TRBV12-4; j_gene: TRBJ1-5; CDR3nt: TGTGCCAGCAGTTACCGTTTTTTCTTAGGGGGGGCTAATCAGCCCCAGCATTTT; CDR3aa: CASSYRFFLGGANQPQHF
d_gene: .; abundance: many; v_gene: TRBV6-2/TRBV6-3; j_gene: TRBJ2-1; CDR3nt: TGTGCCAGCAGTTACGGGCAGAAGGCAACTAATGAGCAGTTCTTC; CDR3aa: CASSYGQKATNEQFF
d_gene: TRBD2; abundance: once; v_gene: TRBV19; j_gene: TRBJ2-7; CDR3nt: TGTGCCATTATTAGGTTGACTAGCGGGCGTTCAACCTACGAGCAGTACTTC; CDR3aa: CAIIRLTSGRSTYEQYF
d_gene: .; abundance: .; v_gene: TRBV12-3/TRBV12-4; j_gene: TRBJ1-1; CDR3nt: TGTGCCAGCATCCCGGGACTCCGGAACACTGAAGCTTTGTTT; CDR3aa: CASIPGLRNTEALF
d_gene: .; abundance: many; v_gene: TRBV4-3; j_gene: TRBJ1-5; CDR3nt: TGCGCCAGCAGCCAAGACAGCAATCAGCCCCAGCATTTT; CDR3aa: CASSQDSNQPQHF
d_gene: .; abundance: many; v_gene: TRBV24-1; j_gene: TRBJ1-1; CDR3nt: TGTGCCACCCAGGACCGGAAGGGGACTGAAGCTTTCTTT; CDR3aa: CATQDRKGTEAFF
d_gene: .; abundance: many; v_gene: TRBV4-1; j_gene: TRBJ1-2; CDR3nt: TGCGCCAGCAGCCAAGAAGGAGGGAACTATGGCTACACCTTC; CDR3aa: CASSQEGGNYGYTF
d_gene: TRBD2; abundance: many; v_gene: TRBV18; j_gene: TRBJ2-5; CDR3nt: TGTGCCAGCTCACCAAGGATAGCGGGAGATACGGAGACCCAGTACTTC; CDR3aa: CASSPRIAGDTETQYF
d_gene: .; abundance: many; v_gene: TRBV20-1; j_gene: TRBJ1-2; CDR3nt: TGCAGTGCCTTCGGGCGCCTTCGACTTTCGGGGGGCTACACCTTC; CDR3aa: CSAFGRLRLSGGYTF
d_gene: TRBD2; abundance: many; v_gene: TRBV5-1; j_gene: TRBJ2-1; CDR3nt: TGCGCCAGCCGAGCGGGAGGGCCCGGGAATGAGCAGTTCTTC; CDR3aa: CASRAGGPGNEQFF
d_gene: TRBD1; abundance: many; v_gene: TRBV6-1; j_gene: TRBJ1-3; CDR3nt: TGTGCCAGCAGTGAAGCGCTGGGACAGGGAACCACCATATATTTT; CDR3aa: CASSEALGQGTTIYF
d_gene: .; abundance: many; v_gene: TRBV6-1; j_gene: TRBJ1-1; CDR3nt: TGTGCCAGCAGTGACGTGTGGGGGGCGCGGGGTACTGAAGCTTTCTTT; CDR3aa: CASSDVWGARGTEAFF
d_gene: TRBD1; abundance: many; v_gene: TRBV7-8; j_gene: TRBJ1-2; CDR3nt: TGTGCCAGCAGCATAAGTTCAGGGGGCAGTGGCTACACCTTC; CDR3aa: CASSISSGGSGYTF
d_gene: .; abundance: many; v_gene: TRBV5-5; j_gene: TRBJ2-7; CDR3nt: TGTGCCAGCAGCTTGGGGGGGCCGACCTACGAGCAGTACTTC; CDR3aa: CASSLGGPTYEQYF
d_gene: TRBD2; abundance: few; v_gene: TRBV28; j_gene: TRBJ2-1; CDR3nt: TGTGCCAGCAGTTCTCCCGGGACTAGCGGTCATCTTGAGCAGTTCTTC; CDR3aa: CASSSPGTSGHLEQFF
d_gene: .; abundance: many; v_gene: TRBV27; j_gene: TRBJ2-7; CDR3nt: TGTGCCAGCAGTTTAGACCTCCCGGGAAGAGGCTACGAGCAGTACTTC; CDR3aa: CASSLDLPGRGYEQYF
d_gene: TRBD1; abundance: many; v_gene: TRBV29-1; j_gene: TRBJ1-1; CDR3nt: TGCAGCGTGGGGACAGCCCTCACTGAAGCTTTCTTT; CDR3aa: CSVGTALTEAFF
d_gene: .; abundance: once; v_gene: TRBV5-1; j_gene: TRBJ2-5; CDR3nt: TGCGCCAGCAGCTTTGAGGCCCCAGGGAAAGAGACCCAGTACTTC; CDR3aa: CASSFEAPGKETQYF
d_gene: .; abundance: many; v_gene: TRBV7-6; j_gene: TRBJ2-1; CDR3nt: TGTGCCAGCAGCTTAGGGCTAGGTAATGAGCAGTTCTTC; CDR3aa: CASSLGLGNEQFF
d_gene: TRBD1; abundance: many; v_gene: TRBV2; j_gene: TRBJ2-7; CDR3nt: TGTGCCAGCTCAAGTAGGGACAGGGGAACCTACGAGCAGTACTTC; CDR3aa: CASSSRDRGTYEQYF
d_gene: .; abundance: many; v_gene: TRBV7-8; j_gene: TRBJ2-1; CDR3nt: TGTGCCAGCAGCGGGCCGGAGCAGTTCTTC; CDR3aa: CASSGPEQFF
d_gene: TRBD2; abundance: many; v_gene: TRBV5-1; j_gene: TRBJ2-1; CDR3nt: TGCGCCAGCGCGTCCGGGACTAGCGGGATGGTTGAGCAGTTCTTC; CDR3aa: CASASGTSGMVEQFF
d_gene: .; abundance: many; v_gene: TRBV7-9; j_gene: TRBJ1-1; CDR3nt: TGTGCCAGCAGCCTGACTCAGACAGTACCTGAAGCTTTCTTT; CDR3aa: CASSLTQTVPEAFF
d_gene: TRBD2; abundance: many; v_gene: TRBV19; j_gene: TRBJ2-1; CDR3nt: TGTGCCAGTAGTATACAATTCCAGCGGGGGTACAATGAGCAGTTCTTC; CDR3aa: CASSIQFQRGYNEQFF
d_gene: .; abundance: many; v_gene: TRBV5-1; j_gene: TRBJ1-4; CDR3nt: TGCGCCAGCAGCTCACGTCCCGGGACCTTCTCTGCAACTAATGAAAAACTGTTTTTT; CDR3aa: CASSSRPGTFSATNEKLFF
d_gene: .; abundance: few; v_gene: TRBV2; j_gene: TRBJ2-6; CDR3nt: TGTGCCAGCACGAAGGAAGGGTCTGGGGCCAACGTCCTGACTTTC; CDR3aa: CASTKEGSGANVLTF
d_gene: .; abundance: many; v_gene: TRBV5-1; j_gene: TRBJ1-5; CDR3nt: TGCGCCAGCAGCAGGGATTCCGGGCAGCCCCAGCATTTT; CDR3aa: CASSRDSGQPQHF
d_gene: .; abundance: many; v_gene: TRBV5-1; j_gene: TRBJ2-2; CDR3nt: TGCGCCAGCAGGGTCAACACCGGGGAGCTGTTTTTT; CDR3aa: CASRVNTGELFF
d_gene: .; abundance: many; v_gene: TRBV10-3; j_gene: TRBJ2-1; CDR3nt: TGTGCCATCAGGAAGGACGGAACCTACAATGAGCAGTTCTTC; CDR3aa: CAIRKDGTYNEQFF
d_gene: .; abundance: medium-sized; v_gene: TRBV6-1; j_gene: TRBJ1-2; CDR3nt: TGTGCCAGCAGTGACTCGCCCCAGGGGCCATATGGCTACACCTTC; CDR3aa: CASSDSPQGPYGYTF
d_gene: TRBD2; abundance: many; v_gene: TRBV5-1; j_gene: TRBJ2-3; CDR3nt: TGCGCCAGCAGCTTGATGCGGGAGGGCCGTTCAACTAGCACAGATACGCAGTATTTT; CDR3aa: CASSLMREGRSTSTDTQYF
d_gene: .; abundance: many; v_gene: TRBV19; j_gene: TRBJ2-5; CDR3nt: TGTGCCAGTAGTTGGGGCAGGCAAGAGACCCAGTACTTC; CDR3aa: CASSWGRQETQYF
d_gene: TRBD1; abundance: many; v_gene: TRBV28; j_gene: TRBJ2-1; CDR3nt: TGTGCCAGCACGGCAGGGGGCGGGAATGAGCAGTTCTTC; CDR3aa: CASTAGGGNEQFF
d_gene: .; abundance: .; v_gene: TRBV11-2; j_gene: TRBJ2-7; CDR3nt: TGTGCCAGCAGCCCCACGGTCGACGAGCAGTACTTC; CDR3aa: CASSPTVDEQYF
d_gene: TRBD1; abundance: many; v_gene: TRBV7-6; j_gene: TRBJ2-5; CDR3nt: TGTGCCAGCAGCTCCGGGACAGGGGAGGTGGAGACCCAGTACTTC; CDR3aa: CASSSGTGEVETQYF
d_gene: .; abundance: many; v_gene: TRBV9; j_gene: TRBJ2-5; CDR3nt: TGTGCCAGCAGCGTAGGGGGGCTCCAAGAGACCCAGTACTTC; CDR3aa: CASSVGGLQETQYF